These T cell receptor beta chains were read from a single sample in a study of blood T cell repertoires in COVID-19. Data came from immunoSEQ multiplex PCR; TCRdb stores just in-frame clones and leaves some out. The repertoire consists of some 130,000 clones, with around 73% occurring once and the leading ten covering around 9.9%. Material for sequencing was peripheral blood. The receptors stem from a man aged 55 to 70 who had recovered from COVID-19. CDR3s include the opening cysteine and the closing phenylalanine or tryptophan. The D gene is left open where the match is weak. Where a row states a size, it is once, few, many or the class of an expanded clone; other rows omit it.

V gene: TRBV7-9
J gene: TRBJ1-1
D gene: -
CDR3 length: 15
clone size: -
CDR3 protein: CASSKGGERDTEAFF
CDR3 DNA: TGTGCCAGCAGCAAAGGTGGGGAGAGGGACACTGAAGCTTTCTTT

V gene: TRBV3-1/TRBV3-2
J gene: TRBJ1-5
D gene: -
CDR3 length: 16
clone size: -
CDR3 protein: CASSLGHPGTNQPQHF
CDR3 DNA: TGTGCCAGCAGCCTGGGACACCCGGGGACCAATCAGCCCCAGCATTTT

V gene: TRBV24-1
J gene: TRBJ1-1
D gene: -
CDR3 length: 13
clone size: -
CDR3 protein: CATSDSVGSEAFF
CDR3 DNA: TGTGCCACCAGTGATTCAGTCGGGAGTGAAGCTTTCTTT

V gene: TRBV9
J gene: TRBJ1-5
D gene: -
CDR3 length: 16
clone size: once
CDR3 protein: CASSVGPEREGQPQHF
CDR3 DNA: TGTGCCAGCAGCGTAGGTCCCGAGAGGGAGGGTCAGCCCCAGCATTTT

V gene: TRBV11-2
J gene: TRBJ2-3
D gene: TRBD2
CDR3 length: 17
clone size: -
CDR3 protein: CASSLDSAGGPTDTQYF
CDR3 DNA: TGTGCCAGCAGCTTAGATTCGGCGGGAGGGCCAACAGATACGCAGTATTTT

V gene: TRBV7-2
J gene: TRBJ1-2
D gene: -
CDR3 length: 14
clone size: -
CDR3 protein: CASSLDTVNYGYTF
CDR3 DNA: TGTGCCAGCAGCTTAGATACAGTGAACTATGGCTACACCTTC

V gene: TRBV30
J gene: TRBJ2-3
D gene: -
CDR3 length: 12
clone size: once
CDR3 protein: CAWRNSGDTQYF
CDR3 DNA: TGTGCCTGGAGGAACTCGGGGGATACGCAGTATTTT

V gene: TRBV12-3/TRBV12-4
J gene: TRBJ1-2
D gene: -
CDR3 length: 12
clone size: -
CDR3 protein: CASSPDSYGYTF
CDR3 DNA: TGTGCCAGCAGCCCTGACAGTTATGGCTACACCTTC

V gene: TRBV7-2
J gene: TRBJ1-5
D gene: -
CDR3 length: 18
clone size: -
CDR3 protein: CASSLGPDWGQEHQPQHF
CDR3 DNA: TGTGCCAGCAGCTTAGGTCCGGATTGGGGGCAGGAGCATCAGCCCCAGCATTTT

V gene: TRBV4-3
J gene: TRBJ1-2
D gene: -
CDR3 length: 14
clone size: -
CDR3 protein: CASSQTTANYGYTF
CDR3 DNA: TGCGCCAGCAGCCAAACGACAGCAAACTATGGCTACACCTTC

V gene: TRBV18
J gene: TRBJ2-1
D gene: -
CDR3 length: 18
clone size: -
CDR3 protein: CASSPPGEDASSYNEQFF
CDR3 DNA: TGTGCCAGCTCACCACCGGGGGAGGACGCTAGCTCCTACAATGAGCAGTTCTTC

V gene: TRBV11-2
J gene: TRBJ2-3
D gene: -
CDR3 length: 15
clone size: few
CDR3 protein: CASSLGPVGTDTQYF
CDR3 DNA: TGTGCCAGCAGCTTAGGCCCGGTGGGCACAGATACGCAGTATTTT

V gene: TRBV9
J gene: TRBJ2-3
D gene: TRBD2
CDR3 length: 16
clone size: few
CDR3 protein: CASSVGTSGSEGTQYF
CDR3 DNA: TGTGCCAGCAGCGTAGGGACTAGCGGGAGCGAGGGTACGCAGTATTTT

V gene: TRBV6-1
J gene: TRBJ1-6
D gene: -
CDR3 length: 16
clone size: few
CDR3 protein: CASSEIRTAHNSPLHF
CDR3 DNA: TGTGCCAGCAGTGAAATCCGGACAGCACATAATTCACCCCTCCACTTT

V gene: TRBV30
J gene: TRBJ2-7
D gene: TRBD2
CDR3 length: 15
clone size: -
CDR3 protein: CAWNRGWSGGPEQYF
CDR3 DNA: TGTGCCTGGAATAGAGGATGGAGCGGGGGGCCCGAGCAGTACTTC

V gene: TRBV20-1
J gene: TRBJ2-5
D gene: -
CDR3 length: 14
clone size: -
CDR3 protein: CSASWVRVQETQYF
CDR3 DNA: TGCAGTGCTAGTTGGGTGAGGGTACAAGAGACCCAGTACTTC

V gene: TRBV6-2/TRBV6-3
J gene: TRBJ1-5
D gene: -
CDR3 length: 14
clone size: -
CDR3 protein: CASSYILQGQPQHF
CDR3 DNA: TGTGCCAGCAGTTACATTCTCCAGGGGCAGCCCCAGCATTTT

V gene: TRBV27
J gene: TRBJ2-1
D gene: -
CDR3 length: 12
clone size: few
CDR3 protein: CASSNNYNEQFF
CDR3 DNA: TGTGCCAGCAGTAATAACTACAATGAGCAGTTCTTC

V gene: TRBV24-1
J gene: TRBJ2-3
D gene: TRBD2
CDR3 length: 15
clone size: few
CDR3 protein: CATRTSGGAGDTQYF
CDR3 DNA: TGTGCCACAAGGACTAGCGGGGGGGCGGGAGATACGCAGTATTTT

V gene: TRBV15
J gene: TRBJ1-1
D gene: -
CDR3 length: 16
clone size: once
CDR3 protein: CATSSYATDLNTEAFF
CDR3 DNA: TGTGCCACCAGCAGTTATGCTACAGATCTTAACACTGAAGCTTTCTTT

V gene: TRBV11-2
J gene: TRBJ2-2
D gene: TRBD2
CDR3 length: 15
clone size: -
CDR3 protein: CASSLAAGDGGELFF
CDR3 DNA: TGTGCCAGCAGCTTAGCCGCGGGGGATGGCGGGGAGCTGTTTTTT

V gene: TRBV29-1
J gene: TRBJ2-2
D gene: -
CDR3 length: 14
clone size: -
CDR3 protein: CSVRLGSSSGELFF
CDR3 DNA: TGCAGCGTTCGGTTAGGAAGTAGCTCCGGGGAGCTGTTTTTT

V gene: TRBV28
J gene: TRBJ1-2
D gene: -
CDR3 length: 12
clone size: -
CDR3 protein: CASSNTDYGYTF
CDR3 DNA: TGTGCCAGCAGTAATACAGATTATGGCTACACCTTC

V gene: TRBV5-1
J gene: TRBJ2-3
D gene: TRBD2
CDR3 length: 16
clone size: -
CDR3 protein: CASSHGTSGSTDTQYF
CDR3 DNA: TGCGCCAGCAGCCACGGGACTAGCGGTAGCACAGATACGCAGTATTTT

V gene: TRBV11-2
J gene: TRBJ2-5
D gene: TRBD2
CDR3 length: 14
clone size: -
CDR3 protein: CASSLERLAETQYF
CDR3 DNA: TGTGCCAGCAGCTTGGAAAGACTAGCGGAGACCCAGTACTTC

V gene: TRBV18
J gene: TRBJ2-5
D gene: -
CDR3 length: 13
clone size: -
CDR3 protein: CASSPGSGETQYF
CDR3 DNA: TGTGCCAGCTCCCCGGGATCGGGGGAGACCCAGTACTTC

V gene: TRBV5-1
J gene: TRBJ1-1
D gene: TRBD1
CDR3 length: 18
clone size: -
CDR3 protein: CASSLAPLGTGSNTEAFF
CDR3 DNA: TGCGCCAGCAGCTTGGCTCCCCTCGGGACAGGTTCGAACACTGAAGCTTTCTTT

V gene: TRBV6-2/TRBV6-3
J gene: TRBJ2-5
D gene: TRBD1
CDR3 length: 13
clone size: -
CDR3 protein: CASSLDRAETQYF
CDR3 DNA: TGTGCCAGCAGTTTAGACAGGGCTGAGACCCAGTACTTC

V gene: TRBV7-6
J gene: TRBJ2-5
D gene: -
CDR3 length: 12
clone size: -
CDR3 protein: CASSLEIGTQYF
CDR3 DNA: TGTGCCAGCAGCTTAGAAATCGGGACCCAGTACTTC

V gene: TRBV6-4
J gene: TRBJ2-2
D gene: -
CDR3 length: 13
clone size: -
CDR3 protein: CASSAGDTGELFF
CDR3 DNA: TGTGCCAGCAGTGCAGGGGACACCGGGGAGCTGTTTTTT

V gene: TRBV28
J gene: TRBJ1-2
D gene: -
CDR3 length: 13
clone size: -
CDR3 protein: CASSLDMTYGYTF
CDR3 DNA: TGTGCCAGCAGTTTGGACATGACTTATGGCTACACCTTC

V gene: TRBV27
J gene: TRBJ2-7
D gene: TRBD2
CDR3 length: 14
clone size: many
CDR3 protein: CASSLSSGIYEQYF
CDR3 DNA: TGTGCCAGCAGTTTGTCTAGCGGGATTTACGAGCAGTACTTC

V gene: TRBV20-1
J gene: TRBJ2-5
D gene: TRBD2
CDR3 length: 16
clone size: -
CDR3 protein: CSASAQGLAGQETQYF
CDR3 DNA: TGCAGTGCTAGTGCCCAGGGACTAGCGGGACAAGAGACCCAGTACTTC

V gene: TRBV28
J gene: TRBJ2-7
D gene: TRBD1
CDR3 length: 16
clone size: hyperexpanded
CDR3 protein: CASSLEYLQGDYEQYF
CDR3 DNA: TGTGCCAGCAGTTTGGAGTATTTACAGGGGGACTACGAGCAGTACTTC

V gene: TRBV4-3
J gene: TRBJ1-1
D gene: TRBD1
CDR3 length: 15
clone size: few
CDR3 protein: CASSQDSGGNTEAFF
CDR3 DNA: TGCGCCAGCAGCCAAGACTCAGGGGGAAACACTGAAGCTTTCTTT

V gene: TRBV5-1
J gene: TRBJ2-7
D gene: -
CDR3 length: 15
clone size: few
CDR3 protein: CASSFQGTHSYEQYF
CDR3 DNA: TGCGCCAGCAGCTTTCAGGGGACCCACTCCTACGAGCAGTACTTC

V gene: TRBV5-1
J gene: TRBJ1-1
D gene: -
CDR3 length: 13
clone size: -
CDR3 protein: CASLLPGSTEAFF
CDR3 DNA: TGCGCCAGCCTCTTACCGGGATCCACTGAAGCTTTCTTT

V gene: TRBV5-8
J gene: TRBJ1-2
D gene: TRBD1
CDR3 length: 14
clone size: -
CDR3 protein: CASSLDYRGGGYTF
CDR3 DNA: TGTGCCAGCAGCTTGGATTACAGGGGCGGTGGCTACACCTTC

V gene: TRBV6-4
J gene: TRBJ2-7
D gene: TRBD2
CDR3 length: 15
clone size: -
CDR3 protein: CASSPTGLAGEEQYF
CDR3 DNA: TGTGCCAGCAGTCCTACTGGACTAGCGGGAGAGGAGCAGTACTTC

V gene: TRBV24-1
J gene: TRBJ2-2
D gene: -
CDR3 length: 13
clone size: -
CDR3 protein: CATSDFYTGELFF
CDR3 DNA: TGTGCCACCAGTGATTTCTACACCGGGGAGCTGTTTTTT

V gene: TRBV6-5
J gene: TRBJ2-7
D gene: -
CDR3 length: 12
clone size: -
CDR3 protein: CASGRGYDEQYF
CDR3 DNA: TGTGCCAGCGGTAGGGGGTACGACGAGCAGTACTTC

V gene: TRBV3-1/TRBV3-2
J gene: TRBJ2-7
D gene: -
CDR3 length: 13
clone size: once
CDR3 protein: CASSQRVGGEQYF
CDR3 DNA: TGTGCCAGCAGCCAACGTGTGGGAGGCGAGCAGTACTTC

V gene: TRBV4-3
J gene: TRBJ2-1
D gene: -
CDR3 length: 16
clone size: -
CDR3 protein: CASSQSLGGVYNEQFF
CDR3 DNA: TGCGCCAGCAGCCAGTCCCTAGGAGGGGTCTACAATGAGCAGTTCTTC

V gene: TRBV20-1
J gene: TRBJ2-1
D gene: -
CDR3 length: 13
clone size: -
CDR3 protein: CSASGRLNNEQFF
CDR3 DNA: TGCAGTGCTAGTGGGAGGCTGAACAATGAGCAGTTCTTC

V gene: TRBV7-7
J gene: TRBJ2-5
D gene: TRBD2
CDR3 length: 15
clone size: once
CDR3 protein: CASSPGLAGVETQYF
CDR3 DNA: TGTGCTAGCAGCCCGGGACTAGCGGGAGTCGAGACCCAGTACTTC

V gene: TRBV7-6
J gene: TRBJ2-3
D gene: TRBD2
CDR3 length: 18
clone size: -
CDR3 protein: CASSLRASGRAETDTQYF
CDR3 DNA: TGTGCCAGCAGCTTACGGGCTAGCGGGAGGGCCGAAACAGATACGCAGTATTTT

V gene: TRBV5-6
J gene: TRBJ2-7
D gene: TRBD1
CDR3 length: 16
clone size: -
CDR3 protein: CASSLVRGQGTYEQYF
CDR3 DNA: TGTGCCAGCAGCCTGGTCAGGGGGCAAGGGACTTACGAGCAGTACTTC

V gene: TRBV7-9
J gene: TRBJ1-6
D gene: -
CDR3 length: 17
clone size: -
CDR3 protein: CASSQKPTQPYNSPLHF
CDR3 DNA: TGTGCCAGCAGCCAAAAGCCCACTCAACCCTATAATTCACCCCTCCACTTT

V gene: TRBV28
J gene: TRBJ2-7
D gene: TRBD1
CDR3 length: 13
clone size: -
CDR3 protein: CASSGQGAGEQYF
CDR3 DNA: TGTGCCAGCAGCGGACAGGGGGCTGGCGAGCAGTACTTC

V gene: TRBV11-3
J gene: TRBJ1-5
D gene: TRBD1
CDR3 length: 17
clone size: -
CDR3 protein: CASSSPWTGRDNQPQHF
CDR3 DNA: TGTGCCAGCAGCTCCCCTTGGACAGGGAGAGACAATCAGCCCCAGCATTTT

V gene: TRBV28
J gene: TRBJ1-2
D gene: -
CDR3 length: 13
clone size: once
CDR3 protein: CASSLTANYGYTF
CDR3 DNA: TGTGCCAGCAGTTTGACAGCTAACTATGGCTACACCTTC

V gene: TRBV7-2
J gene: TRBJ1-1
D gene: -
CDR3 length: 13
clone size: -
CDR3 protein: CASSWRATSGAFF
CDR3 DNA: TGTGCCAGCAGCTGGAGGGCCACTAGTGGAGCTTTCTTT

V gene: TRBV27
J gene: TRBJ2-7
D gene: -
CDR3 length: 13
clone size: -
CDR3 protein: CASSMRGHYEQYF
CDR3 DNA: TGTGCCAGCTCCATGCGGGGCCACTACGAGCAGTACTTC

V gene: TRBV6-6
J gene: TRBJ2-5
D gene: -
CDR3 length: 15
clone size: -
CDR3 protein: CASSYQDQPGETQYF
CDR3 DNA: TGTGCCAGCAGTTATCAAGACCAACCGGGGGAGACCCAGTACTTC